This record covers a single T cell receptor (beta chain). The sample originates from a study of CD8 T cells in Susac syndrome. The germline gives CDR1 LNHDA, CDR2 SQIVND (reference sequence). The CDR3 is 16 amino acids. Trimming left V 3 bases short and J 5 bases short, with 16 bases between. Random hexamers were used to reverse transcribe an amount of roughly 0.45 to 1 ug RNA. Each CDR3 protein gets one entry after TCRdb re-called the immunoSEQ multiplex PCR reads with MiXCR. The sample lists some 170,000 distinct CDR3 sequences, about 94% seen once, with around 0.1% in the top ten. Sequenced: CD4+ T cells from PBMCs. The chain carries TRBV19 and TRBJ1-4; perhaps TRBD1 as D (5 bases). This TCR was recovered from a human donor with Susac syndrome. Written as DNA, the CDR3 is TGTGCCAGTAGTATGGGTTGGGGGACGGCCAATGAAAAACTGTTTTTT. Translation gives CASSMGWGTANEKLFF.